The subject of this entry is one T cell receptor (beta chain). The antigen it binds to is not known. No base-level quality is on record; no much larger clone is a single base apart. The immunoSEQ Assay, a bias-controlled multiplex PCR, was used to amplify TCRbeta CDR3 regions from genomic DNA. The paper's processing steps were these. Nucleated cell counts per sample were estimated from amplification of reference gene primers within the assay. To quantify the absolute abundance of each unique TCRbeta CDR3 rearrangement, sequence reads were collapsed and filtered. For each sample, productive Simpson clonality was calculated by taking the square root of Simpson's diversity index across productive rearrangements. Not all clones reach the TCRdb copy of this immuneACCESS table, which keeps in-frame sequences only. Checked studies attribute under half of the gap to unresolved V genes and leave the rest unexplained. V and J calls and clone size are those listed in that table; D and trimming were worked out from the DNA. The sample records roughly 250,000 clones, 75% to 90% of which are singletons. The ten largest clones capture more than 5% of the sample.

The CDR3, cysteine through phenylalanine, is 14 amino acids long. Only the CDR3 region is kept as DNA, spanning 42 bases read in frame from base 1. Per the germline V gene, SNHLY is the CDR1 and FYNNEI is the CDR2. Relative to germline, V is 5 bases shorter and J is 1 base shorter, with 9 bases between their ends. This record belongs to a study of blood T cell repertoires in COVID-19 (dated by TCRdb to 2020 to 2021). Study-wide context: Samples covering the acute and convalescent phases of COVID-19 were provided by collaborators in the United States, Italy and Spain. The sample metadata nearly always contained a de-identified subject ID, COVID-19 status, age in years and sex. The material from the prospective study consisted of cDNA or gDNA derived from T cells, B-cell-depleted T cells, or PBMCs. The samples were drawn from the first 160 participants of the ongoing ImmuneRACE study and from 1,254 subjects provided by 6 global collaborators. Subjects who had been exposed to COVID-19, were actively infected with it, or had recovered from it provided the deeply sampled blood TCRbeta repertoires that made up the dataset. Where HLA class I and class II types were available, the types were taken from metadata supplied by the sample provider, not from assay-based typing. A freely available public database, intended as a resource for researchers studying the immune response to SARS-CoV-2, is where the repertoires were released. The paper as a whole reports these results and caveats: The quantity of clinical and demographic metadata differed by source and by participant and was supplied without curation.

Participants in the prospective study were aged about 18 to 90 years, lived in more than 20 United States geographic areas, and enrolled through a virtual design. Cohort assignment in the prospective study relied on participant-reported clinical history from a screening survey and a study questionnaire. Mobile phlebotomists in the prospective study collected whole blood, serum and a nasopharyngeal or oropharyngeal swab from every participant. Prospective study participants could optionally give additional blood draws and questionnaires over an approximately two-month period. Before DNA extraction, prospective study blood samples were shipped either frozen or at room temperature.

Sequenced material: PBMCs or T cells enriched from blood (not recorded which). This clonotype originated in a woman in her twenties or thirties with acute COVID-19. The chain was built from TRBV2 and TRBJ1-5; the D gene identity is not certain. The CDR3 protein is CASSTGLSNQPQHF. The bases are TGTGCCAGCAGTACGGGGTTAAGCAATCAGCCCCAGCATTTT.